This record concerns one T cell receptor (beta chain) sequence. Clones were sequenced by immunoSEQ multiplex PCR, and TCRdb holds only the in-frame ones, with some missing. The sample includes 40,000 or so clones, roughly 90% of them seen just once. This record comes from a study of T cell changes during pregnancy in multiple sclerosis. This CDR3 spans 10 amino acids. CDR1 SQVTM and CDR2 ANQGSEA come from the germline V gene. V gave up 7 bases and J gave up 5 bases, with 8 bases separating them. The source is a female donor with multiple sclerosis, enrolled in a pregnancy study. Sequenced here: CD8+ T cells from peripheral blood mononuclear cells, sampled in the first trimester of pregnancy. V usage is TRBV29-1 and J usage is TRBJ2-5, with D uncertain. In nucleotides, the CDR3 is TGCAGCGCTATTTCTGAGACCCAGTACTTC. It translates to CSAISETQYF.